This T cell receptor (beta chain) was identified during a study of identical twins. Study-wide findings and caveats: Insertions ran lower in abundant cord blood beta clonotypes, though not in memory repertoires.

The cDNA had a unique molecular identifier and a template-switch universal primer site. A single record per CDR3 protein comes from TCRdb applying MiXCR to the 5' RACE reads. The sample yields around 1.7 million distinct CDR3 sequences, under 35% seen once. The length of the CDR3 is 15 residues. Germline values: CDR1 SGHTA, CDR2 FQGNSA. As regards this clonotype: The antigen is undetermined.

Material: cord blood. This chain uses TRBV7-2 with TRBJ2-5, with D unclear. The end of the DNA is better explained by TRBJ2-7, so the J call may be wrong. The receptor's source is a newborn girl in good health. The CDR3 protein is CASSRETTIVHEQYF. For the CDR3, the DNA is TGTGCCAGCAGCCGAGAAACTACTATAGTCCACGAGCAGTACTTC.